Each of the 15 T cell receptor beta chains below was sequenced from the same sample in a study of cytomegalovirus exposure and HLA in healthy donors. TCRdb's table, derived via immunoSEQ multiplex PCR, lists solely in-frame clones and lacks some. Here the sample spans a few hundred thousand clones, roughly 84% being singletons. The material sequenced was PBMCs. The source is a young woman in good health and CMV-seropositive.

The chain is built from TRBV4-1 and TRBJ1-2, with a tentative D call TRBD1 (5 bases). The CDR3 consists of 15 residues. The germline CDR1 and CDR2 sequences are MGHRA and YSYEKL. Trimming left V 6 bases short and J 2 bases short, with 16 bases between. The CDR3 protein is CASSHTLTENYGYTF. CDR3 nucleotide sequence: TGCGCCAGCAGTCATACTCTGACAGAGAACTATGGCTACACCTTC.

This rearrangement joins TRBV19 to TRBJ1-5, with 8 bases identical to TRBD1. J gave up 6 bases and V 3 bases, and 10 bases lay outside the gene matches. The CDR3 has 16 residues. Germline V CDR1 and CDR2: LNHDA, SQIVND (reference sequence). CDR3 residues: CASSIAPDRGFQPQHF. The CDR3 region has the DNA TGTGCCAGTAGTATTGCCCCCGACAGGGGATTTCAGCCCCAGCATTTT.

CDR3 protein: CASTIGLTNTEAFF. CDR3 nucleotides: TGCGCCAGCACCATAGGGCTTACTAACACTGAAGCTTTCTTT. The rearrangement uses TRBV5-1 and TRBJ1-1; D call uncertain. V was cut by 6 bases and J by 2 bases, with 14 bases left in between. There are 14 residues in the CDR3. CDR1 and CDR2 from the germline V gene are SGHRS and YFSETQ.

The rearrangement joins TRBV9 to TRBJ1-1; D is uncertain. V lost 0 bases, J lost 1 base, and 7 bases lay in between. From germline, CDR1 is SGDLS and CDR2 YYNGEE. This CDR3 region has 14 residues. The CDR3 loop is CASSVGLQNTEAFF. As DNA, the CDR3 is TGTGCCAGCAGCGTAGGACTACAGAACACTGAAGCTTTCTTT. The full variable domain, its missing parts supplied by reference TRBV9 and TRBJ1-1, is DSGVTQTPKHLITATGQRVTLRCSPRSGDLSVYWYQQSLDQGLQFLIQYYNGEERAKGNILERFSAQQFPDLHSELNLSSLELGDSALYFCASSVGLQNTEAFFGQGTRLTVV.

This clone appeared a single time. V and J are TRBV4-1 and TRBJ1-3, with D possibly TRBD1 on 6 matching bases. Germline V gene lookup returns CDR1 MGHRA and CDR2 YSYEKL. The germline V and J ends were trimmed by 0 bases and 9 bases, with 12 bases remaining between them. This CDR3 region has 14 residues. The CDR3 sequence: CASSQERDTLTIYF. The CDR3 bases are TGCGCCAGCAGCCAAGAAAGGGACACCCTCACCATATATTTT.

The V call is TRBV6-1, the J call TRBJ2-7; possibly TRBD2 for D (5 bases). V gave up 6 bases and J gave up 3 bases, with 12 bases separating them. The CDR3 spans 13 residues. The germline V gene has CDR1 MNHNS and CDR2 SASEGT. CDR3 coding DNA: TGTGCCAGCAGCCGGGGAAAAGGCTACGAGCAGTACTTC. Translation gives CASSRGKGYEQYF.

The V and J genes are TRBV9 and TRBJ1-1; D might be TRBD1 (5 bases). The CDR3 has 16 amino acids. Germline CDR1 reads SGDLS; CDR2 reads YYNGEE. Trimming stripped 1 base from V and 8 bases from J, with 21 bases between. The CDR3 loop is CASSVMAATSGTEAFF. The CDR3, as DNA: TGTGCCAGCAGCGTAATGGCCGCTACGTCCGGGACGGAAGCTTTCTTT.

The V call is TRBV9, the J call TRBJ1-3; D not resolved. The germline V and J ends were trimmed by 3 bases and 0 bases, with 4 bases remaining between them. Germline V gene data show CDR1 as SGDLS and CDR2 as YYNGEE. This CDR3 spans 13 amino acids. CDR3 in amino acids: CASSGDSGNTIYF. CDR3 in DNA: TGTGCCAGCAGCGGGGACTCTGGAAACACCATATATTTT. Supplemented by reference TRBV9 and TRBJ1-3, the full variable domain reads DSGVTQTPKHLITATGQRVTLRCSPRSGDLSVYWYQQSLDQGLQFLIQYYNGEERAKGNILERFSAQQFPDLHSELNLSSLELGDSALYFCASSGDSGNTIYFGEGSWLTVV.

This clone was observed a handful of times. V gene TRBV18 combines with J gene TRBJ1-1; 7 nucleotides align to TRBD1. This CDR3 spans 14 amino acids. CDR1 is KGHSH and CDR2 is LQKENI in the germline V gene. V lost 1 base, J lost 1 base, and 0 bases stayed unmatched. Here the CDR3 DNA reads TGTGCCAGCTCACCACGACAGGGGAACACTGAAGCTTTCTTT. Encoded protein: CASSPRQGNTEAFF. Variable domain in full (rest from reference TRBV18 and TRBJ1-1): NAGVMQNPRHLVRRRGQEARLRCSPMKGHSHVYWYRQLPEEGLKFMVYLQKENIIDESGMPKERFSAEFPKEGPSILRIQQVVRGDSAAYFCASSPRQGNTEAFFGQGTRLTVV.

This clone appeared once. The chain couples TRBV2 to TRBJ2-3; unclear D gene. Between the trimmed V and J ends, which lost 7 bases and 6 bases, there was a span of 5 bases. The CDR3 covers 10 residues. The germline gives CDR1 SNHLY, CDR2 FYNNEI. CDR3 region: CASMLDTQYF. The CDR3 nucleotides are TGTGCCAGCATGCTGGATACGCAGTATTTT.

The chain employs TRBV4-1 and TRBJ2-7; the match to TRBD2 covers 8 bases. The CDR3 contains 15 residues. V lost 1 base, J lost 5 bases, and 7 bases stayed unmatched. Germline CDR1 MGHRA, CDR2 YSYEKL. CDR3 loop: CASSQVLAGIHEQYF. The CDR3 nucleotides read TGCGCCAGCAGCCAAGTGCTAGCGGGCATCCACGAGCAGTACTTC.

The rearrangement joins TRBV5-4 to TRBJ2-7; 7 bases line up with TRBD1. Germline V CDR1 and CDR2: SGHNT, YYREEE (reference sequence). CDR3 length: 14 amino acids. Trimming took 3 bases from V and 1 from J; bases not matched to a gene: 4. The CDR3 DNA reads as TGTGCCAGCAGCTGGGGACAGCAGTCCTACGAGCAGTACTTC. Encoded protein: CASSWGQQSYEQYF.

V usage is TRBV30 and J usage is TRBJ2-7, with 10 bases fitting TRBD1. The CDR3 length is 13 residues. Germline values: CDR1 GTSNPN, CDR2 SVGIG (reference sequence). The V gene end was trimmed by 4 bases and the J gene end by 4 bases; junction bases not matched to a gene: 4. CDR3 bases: TGTGCCTGGAACCGACAGGGGGCTTACGAGCAGTACTTC. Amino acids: CAWNRQGAYEQYF.

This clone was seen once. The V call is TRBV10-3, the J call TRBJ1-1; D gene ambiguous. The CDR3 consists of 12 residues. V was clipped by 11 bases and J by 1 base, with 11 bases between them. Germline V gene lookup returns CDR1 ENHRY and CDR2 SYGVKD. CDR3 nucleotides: TGTGCCTCACGGGAGGGGAACACTGAAGCTTTCTTT. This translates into CASREGNTEAFF.

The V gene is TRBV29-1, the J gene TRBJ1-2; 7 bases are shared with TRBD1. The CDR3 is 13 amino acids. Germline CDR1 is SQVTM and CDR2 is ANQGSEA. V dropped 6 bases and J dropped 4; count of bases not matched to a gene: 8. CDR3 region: CSVDDRAGYGYTF. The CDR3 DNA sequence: TGCAGCGTCGACGACAGGGCAGGCTATGGCTACACCTTC. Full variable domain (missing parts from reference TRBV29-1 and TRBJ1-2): SAVISQKPSRDICQRGTSLTIQCQVDSQVTMMFWYRQQPGQSLTLIATANQGSEATYESGFVIDKFPISRPNLTFSTLTVSNMSPEDSSIYLCSVDDRAGYGYTFGSGTRLTVV.